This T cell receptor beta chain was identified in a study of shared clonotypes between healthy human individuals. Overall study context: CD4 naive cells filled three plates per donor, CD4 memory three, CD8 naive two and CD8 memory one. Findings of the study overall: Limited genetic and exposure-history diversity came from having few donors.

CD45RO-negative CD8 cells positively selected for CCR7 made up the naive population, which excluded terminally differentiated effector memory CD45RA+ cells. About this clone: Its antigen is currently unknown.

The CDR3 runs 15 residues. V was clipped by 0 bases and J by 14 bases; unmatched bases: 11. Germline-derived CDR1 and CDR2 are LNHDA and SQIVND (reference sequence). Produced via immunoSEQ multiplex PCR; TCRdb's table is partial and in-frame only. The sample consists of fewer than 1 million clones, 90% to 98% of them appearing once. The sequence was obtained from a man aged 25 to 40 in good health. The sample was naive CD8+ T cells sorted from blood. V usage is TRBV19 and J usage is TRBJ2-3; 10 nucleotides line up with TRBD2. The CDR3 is CASSIDRTSGTARYF. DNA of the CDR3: TGTGCCAGTAGTATAGATAGGACTAGCGGAACAGCACGGTATTTT.